Below, 21 T cell receptor beta chains from the same sample are listed, as sequenced in a study of CD8 T cells in Susac syndrome. Random hexamers were used to reverse transcribe the RNA input (roughly 0.5 to 1 ug). TCRdb reanalysed the immunoSEQ multiplex PCR reads using MiXCR and keeps one entry per CDR3 protein. Of approximately 220,000 distinct CDR3 sequences detected, approximately 95% appear once; the ten largest clones hold just over 0.08%. Sequencing was performed on CD4+ T cells from PBMCs. The receptors stem from a human donor with multiple sclerosis.

The genes are TRBV12-3 or TRBV12-4 and TRBJ2-7; 10 bases line up with TRBD1. The CDR3 has 12 amino acids. The junction had 1 base not matched to a gene; V was cut back by 5 bases and J by 6 bases. CDR3 DNA: TGTGCCAGCAGTGGGACAGGGGCCGAGCAGTACGTC. Protein sequence: CASSGTGAEQYV.

The chain is built from TRBV27 and TRBJ1-6; TRBD1 is a possible D gene (5 bases). This CDR3 is 15 amino acids long. Germline assignment: CDR1 MNHEY and CDR2 SMNVEV (reference sequence). V lost 1 base and J lost 8, with 12 bases in between. The CDR3 sequence: CASSLFRGVDSPLHF. CDR3 DNA: TGTGCCAGCAGTTTATTTAGGGGCGTCGATTCACCCCTCCACTTT.

The rearrangement links TRBV3-1 to TRBJ2-1; 7 bases align to TRBD1. V dropped 6 bases and J dropped 7; count of bases not matched to a gene: 3. The CDR3 covers 12 residues. Germline CDR1 reads LGHDT; CDR2 reads YNNKEL (reference sequence). In nucleotides, the CDR3 is TGTGCCAGCAGTTTGACAGGGAATGAGCAGTTCTTC. It is translated as CASSLTGNEQFF.

The chain couples TRBV20-1 to TRBJ2-1; possible D gene TRBD2, 6 bases. The V end lost 6 bases, the J end lost 1 base, and 13 bases lay between the germline ends. This CDR3 has 14 residues. The germline V gene has CDR1 DFQATT and CDR2 SNEGSKA (reference sequence). The CDR3 nucleotides read TGCAGTGCCAGTGCGGGGCCTTCCTACAATGAGCAGTTCTTC. It translates to CSASAGPSYNEQFF.

The chain carries TRBV5-1 and TRBJ2-3, with 13 bases identical to TRBD2. V shed 7 bases and J 4 bases; nucleotides not matched to a gene: 3. The CDR3 covers 14 residues. Germline-derived CDR1 and CDR2 are SGHRS and YFSETQ. The CDR3 bases are TGCGCCAGCGGTGGACTAGCGGGGGCAGATACGCAGTATTTT. Amino acids: CASGGLAGADTQYF. The full variable domain, its missing parts supplied by reference TRBV5-1 and TRBJ2-3, is KAGVTQTPRYLIKTRGQQVTLSCSPISGHRSVSWYQQTPGQGLQFLFEYFSETQRNKGNFPGRFSGRQFSNSRSEMNVSTLELGDSALYLCASGGLAGADTQYFGPGTRLTVL.

This chain joins TRBV29-1 and TRBJ2-5; D might be TRBD2 (7 bases). CDR3 length: 13 amino acids. The germline V gene has CDR1 SQVTM and CDR2 ANQGSEA. V was cut by 3 bases and J by 5 bases, with 13 bases left in between. This CDR3 is CSVDSEGGETQYF. The CDR3 nucleotides are TGCAGCGTTGATTCGGAGGGGGGGGAGACCCAGTACTTC.

This clonotype was counted only a few times. V gene TRBV30 combines with J gene TRBJ2-5; the D gene is possibly TRBD2 (5 bases). The V and J ends lost 0 bases and 7 bases respectively, with 18 bases between them. This CDR3 contains 15 residues. Germline CDR1 is GTSNPN and CDR2 is SVGIG (reference sequence). The CDR3 region is CAWSVKASPSGTQYF. CDR3 nucleotides: TGTGCCTGGAGTGTAAAGGCTAGCCCCAGTGGGACCCAGTACTTC.

The chain has TRBV3-1 and TRBJ1-2; D gene ambiguous. The CDR3 runs 12 residues. Trimming shortened V by 0 bases and J by 8 bases, and 7 bases separated the two germline ends. CDR1 and CDR2 (germline): LGHDT, YNNKEL (reference sequence). CDR3 bases: TGTGCCAGCAGCCAAGATATTAAGGGCTACACCTTC. Translating gives CASSQDIKGYTF.

V and J are TRBV25-1 and TRBJ2-5, with a possible D match to TRBD2 (5 bases). Trimming took 3 bases from V and 0 from J, leaving 11 bases between them. The CDR3 contains 15 residues. Per germline, CDR1 MGHDK and CDR2 SYGVNS. The CDR3 DNA sequence: TGTGCCAGCAGTGACCAAGCGGAGTACCAAGAGACCCAGTACTTC. Translation gives CASSDQAEYQETQYF.

This chain uses TRBV15 with TRBJ1-1; D gene uncertain. This CDR3 is built from 14 residues. Germline lookup yields CDR1 LNHNV and CDR2 YYDKDF (reference sequence). Trimming removed 2 bases at V and 1 base at J, with 8 bases between. The CDR3 DNA follows: TGTGCCACCAGCAGATCTAACAGGAACACTGAAGCTTTCTTT. Translation: CATSRSNRNTEAFF.

The chain recombines TRBV20-1 with TRBJ1-1, with no clear D. The V end was cut by 5 bases, the J end by 1 base, with 11 bases between. CDR3 length: 13 residues. The V gene's germline CDR1 is DFQATT and CDR2 SNEGSKA (reference sequence). This CDR3 reads CSAPPPANTEAFF. The CDR3 coding sequence is TGCAGTGCTCCCCCCCCAGCGAACACTGAAGCTTTCTTT.

The rearrangement links TRBV7-2 to TRBJ2-7; possible D gene TRBD1, 5 bases. Trimming took off 1 base at V and 4 bases at J, with 8 bases between the two ends. The germline V gene has CDR1 SGHTA and CDR2 FQGNSA. The CDR3 contains 13 residues. The CDR3 region has the DNA TGTGCCAGCAGCTTAGAACAGGTATACGAGCAGTACTTC. This codes for CASSLEQVYEQYF.

The chain employs TRBV7-3 and TRBJ2-2; no clear D gene. CDR1 and CDR2 (germline): SGHTA, FQGTGA. The CDR3 consists of 16 residues. The V end lost 5 bases, the J end lost 3 bases, and 16 bases lay between the germline ends. This CDR3 is CASSPRAPPHTGELFF. The CDR3 bases are TGTGCCAGCAGCCCAAGGGCGCCACCCCACACCGGGGAGCTGTTTTTT.

V gene TRBV7-6 combines with J gene TRBJ2-5, with 7 bases fitting TRBD1. The CDR3 length is 16 residues. Germline CDR1 reads SGHVS; CDR2 reads FNYEAQ. V lost 5 bases and J lost 4; bases outside the gene matches: 13. This CDR3 reads CASSTHRDSSRETQYF. CDR3 nucleotide sequence: TGTGCCAGCAGCACCCATCGGGACAGCAGCCGAGAGACCCAGTACTTC.

The chain recombines TRBV6-5 with TRBJ1-1, with a possible D match to TRBD1 (5 bases). Germline V gene sequence: CDR1 MNHEY, CDR2 SVGAGI. Trimming removed 6 bases at V and 1 base at J, with 12 bases between. CDR3 length: 14 amino acids. The CDR3 DNA reads TGTGCCAGCAGCCTAGGGGCCCAGAACACTGAAGCTTTCTTT. Amino acid sequence: CASSLGAQNTEAFF.

This clonotype has more than one count but fewer than ten. This chain joins TRBV19 and TRBJ2-5, with D unresolved. Trimming pared 5 bases from V and 4 bases from J, leaving 11 bases between. The germline V gene has CDR1 LNHDA and CDR2 SQIVND (reference sequence). The CDR3 covers 13 residues. Written as DNA, the CDR3 is TGTGCCAGTAGTTCGGGCGGCTCAGAGACCCAGTACTTC. Its translation is CASSSGGSETQYF.

The chain links TRBV7-9 to TRBJ1-1, with 8 bases lining up with TRBD1. Per germline, CDR1 SEHNR and CDR2 FQNEAQ (reference sequence). V was pared by 2 bases and J by 13 bases, with 6 bases of the junction left unmatched. This CDR3 is 12 amino acids long. CDR3 DNA sequence: TGTGCCAGCAGCTTATCGGGACAGGCAAATTTCTTT. Protein: CASSLSGQANFF.

The chain recombines TRBV27 with TRBJ1-6; the D gene is possibly TRBD1 (5 bases). CDR3 length: 14 amino acids. The V and J ends lost 1 base and 10 bases respectively, with 11 bases between them. The germline CDR1 and CDR2 sequences are MNHEY and SMNVEV (reference sequence). The CDR3 DNA is TGTGCCAGCAGTTTATGGGGGAGTGGGTCACCCCTCCACTTT. Protein sequence: CASSLWGSGSPLHF.

CDR3 residues: CSVEGPRGAYTDTQYF. In nucleotides, the CDR3 is TGCAGCGTTGAAGGCCCTCGGGGGGCGTACACAGATACGCAGTATTTT. The chain uses TRBV29-1 and TRBJ2-3; D perhaps matches TRBD2 (7 bases). Germline assignment: CDR1 SQVTM and CDR2 ANQGSEA. V dropped 1 base and J dropped 2 bases, with 16 bases sitting between them. CDR3 length: 16 amino acids.

The gene calls are TRBV12-3 or TRBV12-4 and TRBJ1-6; D gene ambiguous. The CDR3 extends over 12 amino acids. Trimming shortened V by 8 bases and J by 6 bases, and 8 bases separated the two germline ends. The CDR3 nucleotides read TGTGCCAGCGCACGGGCTAATTCACCCCTCCACTTT. As protein: CASARANSPLHF.

This chain uses TRBV29-1 with TRBJ2-5; D ambiguous. Germline CDR1 is SQVTM and CDR2 is ANQGSEA. With 5 bases removed from V and 5 bases from J, the gap between germline ends came to 18 bases. The length of the CDR3 is 14 residues. The CDR3 loop is CSVPSGSRTETQYF. CDR3 bases: TGCAGCGTTCCTTCCGGGTCCCGGACGGAGACCCAGTACTTC.